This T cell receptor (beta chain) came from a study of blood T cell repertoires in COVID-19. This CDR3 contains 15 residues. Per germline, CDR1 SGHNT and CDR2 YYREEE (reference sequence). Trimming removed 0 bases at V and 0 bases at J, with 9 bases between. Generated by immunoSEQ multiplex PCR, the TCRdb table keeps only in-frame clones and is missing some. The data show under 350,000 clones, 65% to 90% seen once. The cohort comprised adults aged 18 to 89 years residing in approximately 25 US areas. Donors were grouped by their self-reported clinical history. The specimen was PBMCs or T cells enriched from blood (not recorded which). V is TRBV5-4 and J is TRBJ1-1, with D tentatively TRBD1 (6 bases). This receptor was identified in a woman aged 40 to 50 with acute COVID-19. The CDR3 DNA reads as TGTGCCAGCAGCTTGGACCCAGGGGTGAACACTGAAGCTTTCTTT. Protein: CASSLDPGVNTEAFF.